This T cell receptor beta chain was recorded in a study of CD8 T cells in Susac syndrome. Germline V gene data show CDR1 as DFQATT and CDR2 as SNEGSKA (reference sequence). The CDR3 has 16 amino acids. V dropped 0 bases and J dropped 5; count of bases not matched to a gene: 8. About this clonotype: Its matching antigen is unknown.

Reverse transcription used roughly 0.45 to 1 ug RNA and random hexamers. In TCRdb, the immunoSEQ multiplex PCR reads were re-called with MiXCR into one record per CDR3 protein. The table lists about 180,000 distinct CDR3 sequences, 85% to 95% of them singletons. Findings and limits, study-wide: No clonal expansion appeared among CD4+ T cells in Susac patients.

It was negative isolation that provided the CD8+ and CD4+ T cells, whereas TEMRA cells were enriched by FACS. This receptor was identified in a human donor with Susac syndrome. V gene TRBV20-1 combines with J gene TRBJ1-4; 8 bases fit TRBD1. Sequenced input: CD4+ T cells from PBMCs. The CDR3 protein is CSARDWAGGRNEKLFF. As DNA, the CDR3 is TGCAGTGCTAGAGATTGGGCAGGGGGCAGGAATGAAAAACTGTTTTTT.